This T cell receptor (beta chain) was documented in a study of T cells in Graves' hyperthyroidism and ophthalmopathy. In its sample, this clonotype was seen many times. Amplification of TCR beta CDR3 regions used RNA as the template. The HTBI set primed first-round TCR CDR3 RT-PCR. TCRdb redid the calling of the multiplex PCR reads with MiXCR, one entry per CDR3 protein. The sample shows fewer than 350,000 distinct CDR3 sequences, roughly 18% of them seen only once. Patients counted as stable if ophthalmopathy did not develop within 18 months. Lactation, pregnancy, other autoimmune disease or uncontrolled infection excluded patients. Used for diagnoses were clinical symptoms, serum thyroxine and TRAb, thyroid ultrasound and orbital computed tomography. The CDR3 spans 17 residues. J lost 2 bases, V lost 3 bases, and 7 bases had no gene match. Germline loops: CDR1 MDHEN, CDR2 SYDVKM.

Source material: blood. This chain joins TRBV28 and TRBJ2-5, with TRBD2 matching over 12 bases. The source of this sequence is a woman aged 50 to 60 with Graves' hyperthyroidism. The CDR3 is CASSLTSGSVAQETQYF. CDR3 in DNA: TGTGCCAGCAGTTTGACTAGCGGGAGTGTGGCACAAGAGACCCAGTACTTC.